Below are 24 T cell receptor beta chains sequenced from a single sample in a study of OX40 agonist ivuxolimab in advanced cancers. The assay was immunoSEQ multiplex PCR, and TCRdb's table has in-frame clones only and misses some. This sample has tens of thousands of clones, with just over 90% found just once. The source was CD4+ or CD8+ T cells sorted from blood, collected in a trial of the OX40 agonist ivuxolimab. All receptors come from an adult with an advanced solid tumor such as melanoma, head and neck, liver or kidney cancer.

This clone was detected only once. The V call is TRBV7-2, the J call TRBJ1-1; 9 positions match TRBD1. Germline CDR1 is SGHTA and CDR2 is FQGNSA. After removal of 3 bases from V and 0 bases from J, the junction contained 2 bases not matched to a gene. This CDR3 comprises 15 residues. DNA of the CDR3: TGTGCCAGCAGCTTGGGGACAGGGATGAACACTGAAGCTTTCTTT. Translating gives CASSLGTGMNTEAFF.

The J gene is TRBJ2-1, the V gene TRBV4-3; 15 bases match TRBD2. The CDR3 totals 17 residues. Germline CDR1 is LGHNA and CDR2 is YSLEER. J gave up 8 bases and V 4 bases, and 9 bases lay outside the gene matches. The CDR3 reads CASSRGTSGRMTDEQFF. The CDR3 DNA sequence: TGCGCCAGCAGCCGAGGGACTAGCGGGAGGATGACGGATGAGCAGTTCTTC.

This chain uses TRBV6-1 with TRBJ1-2; D gene uncertain. CDR3 length: 15 residues. Germline CDR1 and CDR2: MNHNS and SASEGT. Trimming removed 4 bases from V and 4 bases from J, with 16 bases in between. CDR3 amino acids: CASSAPEKGSYGYTF. In nucleotides, the CDR3 is TGTGCCAGCAGTGCCCCCGAGAAAGGGAGCTATGGCTACACCTTC.

This chain connects TRBV5-6 to TRBJ2-5; D not certain. This CDR3 region has 13 residues. Trimming stripped 3 bases from V and 3 bases from J, with 9 bases between. Germline-derived CDR1 and CDR2 are SGHDT and YYEEEE. Here the CDR3 DNA reads TGTGCCAGCAGCTCTCGGGCAGAAGAGACCCAGTACTTC. Translation gives CASSSRAEETQYF.

The rearrangement joins TRBV28 to TRBJ2-2, with a tentative D call TRBD2 (5 bases). Trimming took 6 bases from V and 4 from J, leaving 15 bases between them. The CDR3 has 15 residues. Germline V lookup: CDR1 MDHEN, CDR2 SYDVKM. The CDR3 sequence: CASRAAGIFTGELFF. The DNA of the CDR3 is TGTGCCAGCAGAGCCGCGGGCATTTTCACCGGGGAGCTGTTTTTT.

This clone was observed once. V and J are TRBV7-9 and TRBJ2-2, with a tentative D call TRBD1 (6 bases). CDR3 size: 13 residues. V was trimmed by 6 bases and J by 5 bases, leaving 10 bases between them. Germline V CDR1 and CDR2: SEHNR, FQNEAQ (reference sequence). CDR3 coding DNA: TGTGCCAGCAGTACCACAGGGACCGGGGAGCTGTTTTTT. This gives the protein CASSTTGTGELFF.

The genes are TRBV28 and TRBJ1-1, with D possibly being TRBD1 (5 bases). The length of the CDR3 is 16 residues. V was clipped by 5 bases and J by 1 base, with 17 bases between them. Looked up from germline, CDR1 is MDHEN and CDR2 is SYDVKM. CDR3 amino acids: CASSPSAGTANTEAFF. CDR3 coding DNA: TGTGCCAGCAGTCCATCCGCCGGGACCGCGAACACTGAAGCTTTCTTT. The variable domain in full, completed from reference TRBV28 and TRBJ1-1, reads DVKVTQSSRYLVKRTGEKVFLECVQDMDHENMFWYRQDPGLGLRLIYFSYDVKMKEKGDIPEGYSVSREKKERFSLILESASTNQTSMYLCASSPSAGTANTEAFFGQGTRLTVV.

This chain links TRBV6-6 with TRBJ2-5, with 12 bases matching TRBD1. J lost 5 bases, V lost 5 bases, and 0 bases had no gene match. The CDR3 sequence is 13 residues long. Germline V CDR1 and CDR2: MNHNY, SVGAGI (reference sequence). The CDR3 here is CASSGTGGETQYF. The CDR3 DNA reads as TGTGCCAGCAGTGGGACAGGGGGCGAGACCCAGTACTTC.

The DNA for the CDR3 is TGTGCCAGCAGCGCCCGACTAGCGGGAGGGGAGCAGTACTTC. Translating it yields CASSARLAGGEQYF. This chain joins TRBV7-9 and TRBJ2-7, with 14 bases identical to TRBD2. Germline CDR1 reads SEHNR; CDR2 reads FQNEAQ (reference sequence). V dropped 5 bases and J dropped 7; count of bases not matched to a gene: 4. The CDR3 runs to 14 residues. Supplemented by reference TRBV7-9 and TRBJ2-7, the full variable domain reads DTGVSQNPRHKITKRGQNVTFRCDPISEHNRLYWYRQTLGQGPEFLTYFQNEAQLEKSRLLSDRFSAERPKGSFSTLEIQRTEQGDSAMYLCASSARLAGGEQYFGPGTRLTVT.

J is TRBJ1-2 and V is TRBV2; 7 bases fit TRBD1. The germline V gene has CDR1 SNHLY and CDR2 FYNNEI. This CDR3 contains 14 residues. V shed 5 bases, J shed 4 bases, and the junction held 7 bases outside the gene matches. CDR3 residues: CASSRRQGSYGYTF. Written as DNA, the CDR3 is TGTGCCAGCAGTCGTAGACAGGGATCCTATGGCTACACCTTC.

The V gene is TRBV5-4, the J gene TRBJ2-7; no firm D call. The V gene lost 4 bases and the J gene lost 2 bases, with 22 bases spanning the gap. The germline gives CDR1 SGHNT, CDR2 YYREEE (reference sequence). The CDR3 length is 17 residues. The CDR3 here is CASSPRVGSMGTYEQYF. Here the CDR3 DNA reads TGTGCCAGCAGCCCCCGGGTGGGGTCTATGGGGACCTACGAGCAGTACTTC.

The chain has TRBV5-4 and TRBJ2-7; 10 bases are a match to TRBD2. Trimming removed 1 base from V and 6 bases from J; junction bases left unmatched: 7. The germline V gene encodes CDR1 SGHNT and CDR2 YYREEE (reference sequence). The CDR3 length is 15 residues. The DNA for the CDR3 is TGTGCCAGCAGCTTGTTGGTATCTAGCGGGGGCGAGCAGTACTTC. This translates into CASSLLVSSGGEQYF.

As DNA, the CDR3 is TGTGCCAGTAGTATAGCTGGGGGCACAGATACGCAGTATTTT. The encoded protein is CASSIAGGTDTQYF. This chain joins TRBV19 and TRBJ2-3; D ambiguous. The CDR3 consists of 14 residues. Looked up from germline, CDR1 is LNHDA and CDR2 is SQIVND (reference sequence). V was shortened by 1 base and J by 1 base, with 6 bases between the two germline ends.

Here the CDR3 reads CASTRRASGSLSGANVLTF. In DNA, the CDR3 is TGTGCCAGCACCCGGAGGGCTAGCGGGTCCCTCTCTGGGGCCAACGTCCTGACTTTC. The V gene is TRBV7-2, the J gene TRBJ2-6; 8 nucleotides match TRBD2. The CDR3 spans 19 residues. CDR1 and CDR2 (germline): SGHTA, FQGNSA. Trimming at V came to 7 bases and at J to 0 bases, leaving 14 bases not matched to a gene. Full variable domain (remainder filled in from reference TRBV7-2 and TRBJ2-6): GAGVSQSPSNKVTEKGKDVELRCDPISGHTALYWYRQSLGQGLEFLIYFQGNSAPDKSGLPSDRFSAERTGGSVSTLTIQRTQQEDSAVYLCASTRRASGSLSGANVLTFGAGSRLTVL.

This rearrangement joins TRBV7-3 to TRBJ2-5, with D unclear. Trimming pared 5 bases from V and 5 bases from J, leaving 18 bases between. Germline lookup yields CDR1 SGHTA and CDR2 FQGTGA. The CDR3 is 15 residues long. CDR3 amino acids: CASSPTGQPVETQYF. The CDR3 DNA reads as TGTGCCAGCAGCCCGACCGGGCAACCGGTCGAGACCCAGTACTTC.

As DNA, the CDR3 is TGTGCCAGCAGCTTAGGAGCCCCCGGGGAGACCCAGTACTTC. Protein product: CASSLGAPGETQYF. This rearrangement joins TRBV7-3 to TRBJ2-5; D gene unclear. Trimming left V 2 bases short and J 5 bases short, with 12 bases between. There are 14 residues in the CDR3. From germline, CDR1 is SGHTA and CDR2 FQGTGA.

This CDR3 reads CASSLRGSGTGELFF. CDR3 DNA: TGTGCCAGCAGCTTGCGGGGTTCTGGCACCGGGGAGCTGTTTTTT. This chain joins TRBV5-8 and TRBJ2-2, with a weak D call TRBD2 (5 bases). The V and J ends lost 1 base and 4 bases respectively, with 11 bases between them. This CDR3 has 15 amino acids. Per the germline V gene, CDR1 is SGHTS and CDR2 is YDEGEE.

The gene calls are TRBV2 and TRBJ2-7; D remains unclear. The CDR3 contains 15 residues. V gave up 5 bases and J gave up 0 bases, with 14 bases separating them. In germline, CDR1 is SNHLY, CDR2 FYNNEI. CDR3 bases: TGTGCCAGCAGTCCGGACGGATTCCCCTCCTACGAGCAGTACTTC. The encoded protein is CASSPDGFPSYEQYF.

V and J are TRBV4-2 and TRBJ2-3, with 9 bases lining up with TRBD1. Trimming cost V 0 bases and J 3 bases; bases outside gene matches: 7. This CDR3 spans 17 amino acids. CDR1 is LGHNA, CDR2 YNFKEQ, per germline. The CDR3 nucleotides are TGTGCCAGCAGCCAAGAAAGAATGACAGGGGGGACAGATACGCAGTATTTT. Protein: CASSQERMTGGTDTQYF.

This clone was seen only once. J is TRBJ2-5 and V is TRBV29-1, with D possibly matching TRBD2 (6 bases). Germline V gene data show CDR1 as SQVTM and CDR2 as ANQGSEA. Trimming cost V 7 bases and J 5 bases, with 14 bases left between them. This CDR3 comprises 12 residues. The DNA of the CDR3 is TGCAGCGCCCTCGCGGGATGGGAGACCCAGTACTTC. It encodes CSALAGWETQYF.

The gene calls are TRBV27 and TRBJ1-1, with D maybe TRBD1 (5 bases). CDR1 and CDR2 (germline): MNHEY, SMNVEV (reference sequence). This CDR3 region has 14 residues. V was pared by 5 bases and J by 0 bases, with 10 bases between. The CDR3 protein is CASSPVTVNTEAFF. As DNA, the CDR3 is TGTGCCAGCAGTCCGGTGACAGTGAACACTGAAGCTTTCTTT.

V and J are TRBV29-1 and TRBJ2-2, with no clear D. V lost 6 bases and J 3 bases, leaving 5 bases between the germline ends. The CDR3 sequence is 11 residues long. Germline V gene lookup returns CDR1 SQVTM and CDR2 ANQGSEA. CDR3 residues: CSVAYTGELFF. The CDR3 region has the DNA TGCAGCGTCGCCTACACCGGGGAGCTGTTTTTT.

This sequence joins TRBV6-6 and TRBJ1-2, with D unclear. The germline V gene encodes CDR1 MNHNY and CDR2 SVGAGI (reference sequence). The CDR3 spans 13 residues. V was clipped by 2 bases and J by 2 bases, with 6 bases between them. The CDR3 spells CASSYRPNYGYTF. The CDR3 bases are TGTGCCAGCAGTTACCGGCCGAACTATGGCTACACCTTC.

The CDR3 region has the DNA TGTGCCAGCAGTCCCGATGGACAGGCCTACGAGCAGTACTTC. Protein product: CASSPDGQAYEQYF. V gene TRBV6-5 combines with J gene TRBJ2-7, with 7 bases that match TRBD1. Germline CDR1 reads MNHEY; CDR2 reads SVGAGI. The CDR3 is 14 amino acids. The V gene end was trimmed by 5 bases and the J gene end by 2 bases; junction bases not matched to a gene: 6.